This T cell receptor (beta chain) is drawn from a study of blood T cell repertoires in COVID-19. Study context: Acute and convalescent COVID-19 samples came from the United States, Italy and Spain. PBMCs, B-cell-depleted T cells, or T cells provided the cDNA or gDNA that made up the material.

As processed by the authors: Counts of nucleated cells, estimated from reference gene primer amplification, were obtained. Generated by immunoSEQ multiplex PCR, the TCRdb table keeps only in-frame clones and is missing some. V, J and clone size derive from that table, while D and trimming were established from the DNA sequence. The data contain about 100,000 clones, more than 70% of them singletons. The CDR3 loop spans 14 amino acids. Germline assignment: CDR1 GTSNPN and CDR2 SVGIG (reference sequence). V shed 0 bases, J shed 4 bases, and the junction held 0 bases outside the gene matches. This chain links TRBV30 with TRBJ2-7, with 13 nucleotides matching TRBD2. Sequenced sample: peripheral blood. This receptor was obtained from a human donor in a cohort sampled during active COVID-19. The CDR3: CAWSVTSGRYEQYF. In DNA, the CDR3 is TGTGCCTGGAGTGTGACTAGCGGGAGGTACGAGCAGTACTTC. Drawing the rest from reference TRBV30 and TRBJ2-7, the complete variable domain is SQTIHQWPATLVQPVGSPLSLECTVEGTSNPNLYWYRQAAGRGLQLLFYSVGIGQISSEVPQNLSASRPQDRQFILSSKKLLLSDSGFYLCAWSVTSGRYEQYFGPGTRLTVT.